Sequencing of this T cell receptor (beta chain) was carried out in a study of T cell responses to AZD1222 COVID-19 vaccine. Study-level findings and limits: All repertoire sampling was performed exclusively after the peak T cell response. Across spike, vaccine-associated CD4 TCRs were found, dominant at 160-218 and 743-854.

The germline V gene has CDR1 SGHTA and CDR2 FQGNSA. The length of the CDR3 is 18 residues. V shed 1 base, J shed 0 bases, and the junction held 6 bases outside the gene matches. Generated by immunoSEQ multiplex PCR, the TCRdb table keeps only in-frame clones and is missing some. The table includes 15,000 to 20,000 clones, about four fifths detected once. Analyses pooled second doses at about 4 or about 12 weeks. Turning to this clone: The target antigen is unknown.

This rearrangement joins TRBV7-2 to TRBJ2-2; 9 bases line up with TRBD1. The origin of this receptor is an adult who received the AZD1222 COVID-19 vaccine. The sequencing used peripheral blood, collected 28 days after the second AZD1222 dose. The CDR3 DNA reads as TGTGCCAGCAGCTTAGTATCGGGACAGGGACCGAACACCGGGGAGCTGTTTTTT. It specifies CASSLVSGQGPNTGELFF.